The 21 T cell receptor beta chains in this list originate from one sample, sequenced in a study of T cells in Graves' hyperthyroidism and ophthalmopathy. The CDR3 regions of TCR beta were amplified from RNA transcripts. The HTBI primer set was used in a first-round RT-PCR of the TCR CDR3. MiXCR was run by TCRdb on the multiplex PCR reads, yielding one entry per CDR3 protein. This sample carries about 560,000 distinct CDR3 sequences, about a sixth of them seen once, and the ten largest clones take around 19%. Sequencing was carried out using blood. All receptors come from a woman between 18 and 30 years old with Graves' hyperthyroidism.

This clonotype was seen only a few times. CDR3 amino acids: CASSQVVVVSGGSNTGELFF. The CDR3 DNA is TGCGCCAGCAGCCAAGTAGTCGTGGTTAGCGGGGGGTCGAACACCGGGGAGCTGTTTTTT. The V call is TRBV4-3, the J call TRBJ2-2, with TRBD2 matching 10 bases. The V gene end was trimmed by 1 base and the J gene end by 0 bases; junction bases not matched to a gene: 11. Per the germline V gene, CDR1 is LGHNA and CDR2 is YSLEER. This CDR3 region has 20 residues.

About this clonotype itself: A much larger clonotype is one base distant, so this may be a read error. This CDR3 is CASTPTSGTSDTQYF. The CDR3 nucleotides are TGTGCCAGCACTCCGACTAGCGGGACGTCAGATACGCAGTATTTT. The chain links TRBV28 to TRBJ2-3; 11 bases fit TRBD2. With 7 bases clipped from V and 4 bases from J, the junction kept 7 bases outside the gene matches. The CDR3 has 15 residues. Germline values: CDR1 MDHEN, CDR2 SYDVKM.

The table lists this clonotype with a few counts. The rearrangement links TRBV30 to TRBJ1-2; D is ambiguous. Per germline, CDR1 GTSNPN and CDR2 SVGIG (reference sequence). The CDR3 spans 13 residues. Between the trimmed V and J ends, which lost 2 bases and 2 bases, there was a span of 9 bases. The DNA for the CDR3 is TGTGCCTGGAGTCGAGGGAGAAACTATGGCTACACCTTC. Protein sequence: CAWSRGRNYGYTF.

The sample holds many counts of this clonotype. The chain employs TRBV20-1 and TRBJ2-3; TRBD2 agrees at 9 bases. J lost 5 bases, V lost 5 bases, and 17 bases had no gene match. Germline loops: CDR1 DFQATT, CDR2 SNEGSKA (reference sequence). CDR3 length equals 17 residues. The CDR3: CSASVANAGGPGDTQYF. The CDR3 DNA is TGCAGTGCTTCGGTCGCGAACGCGGGAGGGCCCGGAGATACGCAGTATTTT.

This clonotype was picked up many times. The rearrangement joins TRBV20-1 to TRBJ1-2; 9 bases map to TRBD1. The V and J ends lost 1 base and 5 bases, in that order; junction bases with no gene match: 8. Germline values: CDR1 DFQATT, CDR2 SNEGSKA (reference sequence). This CDR3 has 15 amino acids. The CDR3 is CSARGEQGARYGYTF. CDR3 bases: TGCAGTGCTAGAGGGGAACAGGGGGCGCGGTATGGCTACACCTTC.

This clonotype was recorded at least ten times. The V call is TRBV28, the J call TRBJ2-1, with D perhaps matching TRBD2 (6 bases). Trimming removed 3 bases from V and 4 bases from J, with 16 bases in between. Per germline, CDR1 MDHEN and CDR2 SYDVKM. This CDR3 spans 16 amino acids. The CDR3 nucleotides are TGTGCCAGCAGTTTCCTTGGTAGCGGAAAGTACAATGAGCAGTTCTTC. Translation: CASSFLGSGKYNEQFF.

In its sample, this clonotype was seen many times. The V gene is TRBV30, the J gene TRBJ2-7; D is possibly TRBD1 (7 bases). Trimming stripped 2 bases from V and 4 bases from J, with 12 bases between. The germline gives CDR1 GTSNPN, CDR2 SVGIG (reference sequence). The CDR3 is made up of 13 amino acids. The CDR3 reads CAWSNQGGYEQYF. CDR3 bases: TGTGCCTGGAGTAACCAGGGGGGATACGAGCAGTACTTC. The whole variable domain, filled in from reference TRBV30 and TRBJ2-7, reads SQTIHQWPATLVQPVGSPLSLECTVEGTSNPNLYWYRQAAGRGLQLLFYSVGIGQISSEVPQNLSASRPQDRQFILSSKKLLLSDSGFYLCAWSNQGGYEQYFGPGTRLTVT.

This clonotype came up a few times. V gene TRBV5-1 combines with J gene TRBJ2-2; 8 nucleotides agree with TRBD1. The CDR3 contains 15 residues. Germline V lookup: CDR1 SGHRS, CDR2 YFSETQ. V was pared by 4 bases and J by 3 bases, with 5 bases of the junction left unmatched. CDR3 region: CASSPGQGYTGELFF. DNA for the CDR3: TGCGCCAGCAGCCCCGGACAGGGCTACACCGGGGAGCTGTTTTTT.

This clonotype was counted a few times. The rearrangement uses TRBV20-1 and TRBJ1-1; 8 nucleotides line up with TRBD1. V lost 1 base, J lost 3 bases, and 4 bases stayed unmatched. The germline gives CDR1 DFQATT, CDR2 SNEGSKA (reference sequence). The CDR3 runs 14 residues. The CDR3 region has the DNA TGCAGTGCTAGAGCGGACAGGGTTTACACTGAAGCTTTCTTT. Translated: CSARADRVYTEAFF.

This chain uses TRBV7-9 with TRBJ1-1; D gene ambiguous. Trimming removed 3 bases from V and 5 bases from J, with 16 bases in between. Germline lookup yields CDR1 SEHNR and CDR2 FQNEAQ (reference sequence). This CDR3 is built from 15 residues. For the CDR3, the DNA is TGTGCCAGCAGCTTTGGGTCGAGAGTGGATACTGAAGCTTTCTTT. It codes for CASSFGSRVDTEAFF.

The chain has TRBV20-1 and TRBJ2-1, with D unclear. The length of the CDR3 is 14 residues. V lost 1 base, J lost 10 bases, and 17 bases lay in between. The V gene's germline CDR1 is DFQATT and CDR2 SNEGSKA (reference sequence). DNA of the CDR3: TGCAGTGCTAGAGTGGCATTAGCTCACCTAGAGCAGTTCTTC. Its protein product is CSARVALAHLEQFF.

The chain links TRBV4-1 to TRBJ2-7, with D perhaps assigned TRBD1 or TRBD2 (5 bases each). V lost 0 bases, J lost 1 base, and 13 bases lay in between. Germline V gives CDR1 MGHRA, CDR2 YSYEKL. This CDR3 is 16 amino acids long. For the CDR3, the DNA is TGCGCCAGCAGCCAAGAAGAAGGGGACGATTCCTACGAGCAGTACTTC. Protein product: CASSQEEGDDSYEQYF.

This chain uses TRBV5-1 with TRBJ2-7, with 8 bases that match TRBD1. CDR1 is SGHRS and CDR2 is YFSETQ in the germline V gene. J gave up 6 bases and V 0 bases, and 8 bases lay outside the gene matches. This CDR3 spans 15 amino acids. The CDR3, as DNA: TGCGCCAGCAGCTTGGAAGGACAGGGCGTTTCCGAGCAGTACTTC. Amino acid sequence: CASSLEGQGVSEQYF. Full variable domain (missing parts from reference TRBV5-1 and TRBJ2-7): KAGVTQTPRYLIKTRGQQVTLSCSPISGHRSVSWYQQTPGQGLQFLFEYFSETQRNKGNFPGRFSGRQFSNSRSEMNVSTLELGDSALYLCASSLEGQGVSEQYFGPGTRLTVT.

Ten or more counts support this clonotype. The chain uses TRBV7-2 and TRBJ2-3, with D possibly being TRBD1 (6 bases). Germline CDR1 and CDR2: SGHTA and FQGNSA. This CDR3 region has 15 residues. The V gene lost 2 bases and the J gene lost 3 bases, with 12 bases spanning the gap. This CDR3 is CASSLHRVRTDTQYF. The CDR3 coding sequence is TGTGCCAGCAGCTTACACAGGGTTAGGACAGATACGCAGTATTTT.

The chain employs TRBV4-2 and TRBJ2-7; a weak D match, TRBD1 (6 bases). CDR1 is LGHNA, CDR2 YNFKEQ, per germline. This CDR3 is 15 amino acids long. V was clipped by 2 bases and J by 2 bases, with 13 bases between them. CDR3 protein: CASSQSWGQPYEQYF. The DNA for the CDR3 is TGTGCCAGCAGCCAAAGTTGGGGACAACCCTACGAGCAGTACTTC.

The V gene is TRBV28, the J gene TRBJ1-1; tentative D call: TRBD1 (5 bases). The CDR3 runs to 14 residues. Germline V gene data show CDR1 as MDHEN and CDR2 as SYDVKM. V lost 6 bases, J lost 8 bases, and 19 bases lay in between. The CDR3 DNA reads TGTGCCAGCAGCAACAGGAGGCCGGGGAGGGAAGCTTTCTTT. Its protein product is CASSNRRPGREAFF.

The chain links TRBV12-3 or TRBV12-4 to TRBJ2-1; possibly TRBD2 for D (6 bases). This CDR3 region has 16 residues. Trimming stripped 6 bases from V and 2 bases from J, with 17 bases between. The CDR3 here is CASRFYSGVPYNEQFF. In nucleotides, the CDR3 is TGTGCCAGCAGGTTCTATTCGGGAGTTCCCTACAATGAGCAGTTCTTC.

About this clonotype itself: This may stem from a read error, because a much larger clone lies one nucleotide away. The V and J genes are TRBV28 and TRBJ2-1; TRBD1 matches at 7 bases. The CDR3 consists of 12 residues. The J segment lost 9 bases and the V segment lost 8 bases, leaving 7 bases of the junction unmatched. Germline CDR1 reads MDHEN; CDR2 reads SYDVKM. The CDR3 sequence: CASDLQGSEQFF. Written as DNA, the CDR3 is TGTGCCAGCGATTTACAGGGGTCTGAGCAGTTCTTC.

This clonotype appeared many times. The rearrangement uses TRBV3-1 and TRBJ2-2; 7 bases are shared with TRBD1. V was clipped by 5 bases and J by 4 bases; unmatched bases: 4. The CDR3 sequence is 14 residues long. Germline loops: CDR1 LGHDT, CDR2 YNNKEL (reference sequence). In DNA form, the CDR3 reads TGTGCCAGCAGCAATGGGGACAGCACCGGGGAGCTGTTTTTT. Its protein is CASSNGDSTGELFF. Looking up the rest from reference TRBV3-1 and TRBJ2-2 gives the full variable domain: DTAVSQTPKYLVTQMGNDKSIKCEQNLGHDTMYWYKQDSKKFLKIMFSYNNKELIINETVPNRFSPKSPDKAHLNLHINSLELGDSAVYFCASSNGDSTGELFFGEGSRLTVL.

The CDR3 here is CAWSVSTSGSRYEQYF. CDR3 nucleotide sequence: TGTGCCTGGAGTGTAAGTACTAGCGGGAGTCGCTACGAGCAGTACTTC. The V and J genes are TRBV30 and TRBJ2-7, with TRBD2 matching over 11 bases. V trimming: 0 bases; J trimming: 3 bases; junction bases outside the gene matches: 7. Germline assignment: CDR1 GTSNPN and CDR2 SVGIG (reference sequence). The CDR3 has 16 residues. Full variable domain (missing parts from reference TRBV30 and TRBJ2-7): SQTIHQWPATLVQPVGSPLSLECTVEGTSNPNLYWYRQAAGRGLQLLFYSVGIGQISSEVPQNLSASRPQDRQFILSSKKLLLSDSGFYLCAWSVSTSGSRYEQYFGPGTRLTVT.

V gene TRBV29-1 combines with J gene TRBJ2-1; D unclear. The CDR3 sequence is 13 residues long. V shed 6 bases and J shed 1 base, with 10 bases lying between them. Germline assignment: CDR1 SQVTM and CDR2 ANQGSEA. CDR3 region: CSVAHFSYNEQFF. The CDR3 nucleotides are TGCAGCGTCGCCCATTTTTCCTACAATGAGCAGTTCTTC.